The present entry profiles one T cell receptor beta chain with its context. Methods used by the authors: Using reference gene primer amplification, nucleated cell counts were estimated. Clones were read by immunoSEQ multiplex PCR, and TCRdb kept only the in-frame ones, dropping some. V and J calls and clone size follow that table, whereas D and trimming were derived from the DNA. The table shows approximately 150,000 clones, with 88% occurring only once. The CDR3 runs 14 residues. Germline CDR1 reads KGHSH; CDR2 reads LQKENI. The V end was cut by 3 bases, the J end by 2 bases, with 11 bases between. The sample comes from a study of blood T cell repertoires in COVID-19. On the study more broadly: Acute and convalescent COVID-19 samples came from the United States, Italy and Spain.

Seattle enrolled patients during active infection and tracked them longitudinally. Sequencing was done on a sample of peripheral blood. This TCR was recovered from a human donor with COVID-19, enrolled during active disease. The donor label of this sample is uncertain. The chain carries TRBV18 and TRBJ2-7; TRBD1 might be the D (5 bases). As DNA, the CDR3 is TGTGCCAGCTCACCGAGACAGAGGCCCTACGAGCAGTACTTC. Encoded protein: CASSPRQRPYEQYF.